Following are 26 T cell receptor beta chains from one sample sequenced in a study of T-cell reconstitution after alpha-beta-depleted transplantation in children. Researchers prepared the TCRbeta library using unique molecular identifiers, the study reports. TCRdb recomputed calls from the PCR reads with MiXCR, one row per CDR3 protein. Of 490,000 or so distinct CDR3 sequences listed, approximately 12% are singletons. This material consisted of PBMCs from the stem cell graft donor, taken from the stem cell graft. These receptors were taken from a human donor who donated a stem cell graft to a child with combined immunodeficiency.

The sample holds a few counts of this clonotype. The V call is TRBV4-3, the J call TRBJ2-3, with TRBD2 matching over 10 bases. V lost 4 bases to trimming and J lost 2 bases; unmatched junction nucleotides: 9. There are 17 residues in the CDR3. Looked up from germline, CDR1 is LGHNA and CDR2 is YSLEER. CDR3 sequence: CASSPQPLAGATDTQYF. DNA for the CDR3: TGCGCCAGCAGCCCGCAACCGCTAGCGGGAGCCACAGATACGCAGTATTTT.

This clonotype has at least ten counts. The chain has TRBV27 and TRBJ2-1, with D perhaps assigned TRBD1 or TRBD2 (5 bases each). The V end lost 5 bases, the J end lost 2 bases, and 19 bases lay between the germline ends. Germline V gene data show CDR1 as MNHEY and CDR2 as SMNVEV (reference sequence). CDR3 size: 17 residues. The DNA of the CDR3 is TGTGCCAGCAGTCCCCGGGGTCTCCTGGACACCTACAATGAGCAGTTCTTC. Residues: CASSPRGLLDTYNEQFF.

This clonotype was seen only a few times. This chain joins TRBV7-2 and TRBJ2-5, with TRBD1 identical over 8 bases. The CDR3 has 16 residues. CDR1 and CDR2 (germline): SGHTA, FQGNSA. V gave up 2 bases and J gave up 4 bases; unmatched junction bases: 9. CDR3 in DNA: TGTGCCAGCAGCTTACAGGGGGCAGTCAGAGCAGAGACCCAGTACTTC. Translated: CASSLQGAVRAETQYF.

In DNA, the CDR3 is TGTGCCAGCAGCCCACGGCTCCTTTATAGCGGGACGGCCACCGGGGAGCTGTTTTTT. It specifies CASSPRLLYSGTATGELFF. The J gene is TRBJ2-2, the V gene TRBV11-2; 8 bases match TRBD2. Per germline, CDR1 SGHAT and CDR2 FQNNGV. V lost 5 bases, J lost 4 bases, and 18 bases stayed unmatched. There are 19 residues in the CDR3.

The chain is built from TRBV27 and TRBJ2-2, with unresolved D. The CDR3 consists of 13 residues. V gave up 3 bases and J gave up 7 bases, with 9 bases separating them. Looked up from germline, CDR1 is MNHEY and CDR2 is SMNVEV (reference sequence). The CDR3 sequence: CASSFHGIGELFF. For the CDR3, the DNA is TGTGCCAGCAGTTTCCATGGAATCGGGGAGCTGTTTTTT.

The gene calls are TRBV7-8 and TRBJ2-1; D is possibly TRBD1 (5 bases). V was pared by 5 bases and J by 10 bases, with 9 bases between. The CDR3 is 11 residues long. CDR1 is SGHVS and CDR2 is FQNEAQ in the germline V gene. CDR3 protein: CASSPHREQFF. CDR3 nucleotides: TGTGCCAGCAGCCCGCACAGGGAGCAGTTCTTC.

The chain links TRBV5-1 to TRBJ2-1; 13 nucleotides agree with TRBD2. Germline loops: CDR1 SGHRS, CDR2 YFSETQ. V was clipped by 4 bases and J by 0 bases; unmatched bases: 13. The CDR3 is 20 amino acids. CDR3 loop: CASSPPGTSGITNSYNEQFF. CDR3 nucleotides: TGCGCCAGCAGCCCGCCCGGGACTAGCGGGATCACAAACTCCTACAATGAGCAGTTCTTC.

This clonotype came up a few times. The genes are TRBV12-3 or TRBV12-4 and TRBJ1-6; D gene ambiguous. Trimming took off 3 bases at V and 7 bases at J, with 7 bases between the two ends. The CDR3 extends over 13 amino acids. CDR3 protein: CASSLRGNSPLHF. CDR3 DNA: TGTGCCAGCAGTTTGCGGGGAAATTCACCCCTCCACTTT.

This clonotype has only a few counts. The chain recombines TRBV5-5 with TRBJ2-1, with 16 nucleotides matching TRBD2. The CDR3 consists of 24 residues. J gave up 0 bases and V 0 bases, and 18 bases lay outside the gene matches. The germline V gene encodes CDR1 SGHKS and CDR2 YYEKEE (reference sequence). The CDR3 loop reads CASSLEGSGLGLAGGDSSYNEQFF. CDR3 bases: TGTGCCAGCAGCTTGGAGGGGTCAGGTCTGGGACTAGCGGGGGGGGACAGCTCCTACAATGAGCAGTTCTTC.

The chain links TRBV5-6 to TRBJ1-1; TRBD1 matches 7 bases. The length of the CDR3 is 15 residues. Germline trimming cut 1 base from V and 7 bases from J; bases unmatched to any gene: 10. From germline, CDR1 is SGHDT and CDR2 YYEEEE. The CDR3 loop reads CASSLTGVSADEAFF. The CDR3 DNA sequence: TGTGCCAGCAGCTTGACAGGGGTATCAGCCGATGAAGCTTTCTTT. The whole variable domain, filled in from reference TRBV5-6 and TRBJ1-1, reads DAGVTQSPTHLIKTRGQQVTLRCSPKSGHDTVSWYQQALGQGPQFIFQYYEEEERQRGNFPDRFSGHQFPNYSSELNVNALLLGDSALYLCASSLTGVSADEAFFGQGTRLTVV.

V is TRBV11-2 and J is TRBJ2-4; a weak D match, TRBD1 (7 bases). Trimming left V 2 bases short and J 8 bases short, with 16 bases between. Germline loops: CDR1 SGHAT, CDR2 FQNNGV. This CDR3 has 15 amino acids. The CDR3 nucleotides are TGTGCCAGCAGCTTAAGTGGAGGGGGCTGGGACATTCAGTACTTC. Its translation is CASSLSGGGWDIQYF. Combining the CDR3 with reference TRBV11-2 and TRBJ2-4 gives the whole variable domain EAGVAQSPRYKIIEKRQSVAFWCNPISGHATLYWYQQILGQGPKLLIQFQNNGVVDDSQLPKDRFSAERLKGVDSTLKIQPAKLEDSAVYLCASSLSGGGWDIQYFGAGTRLSVL.

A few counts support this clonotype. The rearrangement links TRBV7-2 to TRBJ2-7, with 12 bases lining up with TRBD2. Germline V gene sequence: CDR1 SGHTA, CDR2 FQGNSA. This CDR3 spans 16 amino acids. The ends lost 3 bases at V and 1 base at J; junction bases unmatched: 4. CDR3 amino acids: CASSFGTSGLSYEQYF. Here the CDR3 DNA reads TGTGCCAGCAGCTTTGGGACTAGCGGGTTGTCCTACGAGCAGTACTTC.

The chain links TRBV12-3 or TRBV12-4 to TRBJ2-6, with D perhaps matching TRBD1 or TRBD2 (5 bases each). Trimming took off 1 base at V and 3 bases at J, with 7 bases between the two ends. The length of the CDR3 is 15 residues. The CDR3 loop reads CASSLGGYGANVLTF. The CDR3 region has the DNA TGTGCCAGCAGTTTAGGGGGGTATGGGGCCAACGTCCTGACTTTC.

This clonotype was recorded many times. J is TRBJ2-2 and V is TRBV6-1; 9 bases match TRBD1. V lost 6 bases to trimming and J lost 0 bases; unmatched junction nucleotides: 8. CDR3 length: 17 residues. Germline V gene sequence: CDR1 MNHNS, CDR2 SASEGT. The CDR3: CASSTDRGASNTGELFF. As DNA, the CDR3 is TGTGCCAGCAGCACGGACAGGGGCGCTTCGAACACCGGGGAGCTGTTTTTT.

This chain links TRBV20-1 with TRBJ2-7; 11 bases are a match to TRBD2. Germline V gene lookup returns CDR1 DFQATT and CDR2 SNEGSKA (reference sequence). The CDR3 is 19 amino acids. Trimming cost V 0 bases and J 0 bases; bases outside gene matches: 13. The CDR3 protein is CSARDIAGGSHPSSYEQYF. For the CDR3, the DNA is TGCAGTGCTAGAGATATAGCGGGAGGGTCTCACCCCAGCTCCTACGAGCAGTACTTC.

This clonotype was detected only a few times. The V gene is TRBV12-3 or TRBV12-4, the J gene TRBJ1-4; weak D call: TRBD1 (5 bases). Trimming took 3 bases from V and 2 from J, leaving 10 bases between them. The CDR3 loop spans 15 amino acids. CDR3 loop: CASSFGGFTNEKLFF. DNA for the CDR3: TGTGCCAGCAGTTTTGGGGGTTTTACTAATGAAAAACTGTTTTTT.

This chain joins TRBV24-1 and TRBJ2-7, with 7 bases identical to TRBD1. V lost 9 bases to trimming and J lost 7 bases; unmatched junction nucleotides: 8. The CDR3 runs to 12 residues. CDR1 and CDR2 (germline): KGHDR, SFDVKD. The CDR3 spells CATLDRVEEQYF. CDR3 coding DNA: TGTGCCACCCTAGACAGGGTGGAAGAGCAGTACTTC.

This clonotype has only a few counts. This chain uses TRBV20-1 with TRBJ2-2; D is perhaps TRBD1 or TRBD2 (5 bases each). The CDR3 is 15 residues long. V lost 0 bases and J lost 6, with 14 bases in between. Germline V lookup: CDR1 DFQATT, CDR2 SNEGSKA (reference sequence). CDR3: CSAREPGRPSGELFF. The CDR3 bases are TGCAGTGCTAGAGAACCGGGACGCCCCTCCGGGGAGCTGTTTTTT.

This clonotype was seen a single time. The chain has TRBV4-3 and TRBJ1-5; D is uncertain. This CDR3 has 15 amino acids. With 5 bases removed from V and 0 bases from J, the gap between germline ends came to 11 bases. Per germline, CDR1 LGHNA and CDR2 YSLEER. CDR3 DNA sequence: TGCGCCAGCAGCGCTTATCGATATAGCAATCAGCCCCAGCATTTT. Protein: CASSAYRYSNQPQHF.

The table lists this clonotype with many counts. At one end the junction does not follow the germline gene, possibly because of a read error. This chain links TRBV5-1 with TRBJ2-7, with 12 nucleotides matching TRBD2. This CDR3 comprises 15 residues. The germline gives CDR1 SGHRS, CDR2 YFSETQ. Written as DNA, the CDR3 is TGTGCCAGCAGTTTAGGACTAGCGGGATCCTACGAGCAGTACTTC. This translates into CASSLGLAGSYEQYF.

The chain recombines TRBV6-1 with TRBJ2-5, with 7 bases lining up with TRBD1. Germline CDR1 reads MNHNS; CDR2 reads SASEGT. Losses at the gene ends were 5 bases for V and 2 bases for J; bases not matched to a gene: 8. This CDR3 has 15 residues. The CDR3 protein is CASSPMTGSQETQYF. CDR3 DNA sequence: TGTGCCAGCAGTCCCATGACAGGGTCGCAAGAGACCCAGTACTTC.

The CDR3 is CASIPFPPLKNTEAFF. As DNA, the CDR3 is TGTGCCAGCATCCCTTTTCCCCCTCTAAAGAACACTGAAGCTTTCTTT. The chain employs TRBV5-5 and TRBJ1-1, with unresolved D. The CDR3 loop spans 16 amino acids. Germline V gene data show CDR1 as SGHKS and CDR2 as YYEKEE (reference sequence). The germline V and J ends were trimmed by 6 bases and 1 base, with 19 bases remaining between them.

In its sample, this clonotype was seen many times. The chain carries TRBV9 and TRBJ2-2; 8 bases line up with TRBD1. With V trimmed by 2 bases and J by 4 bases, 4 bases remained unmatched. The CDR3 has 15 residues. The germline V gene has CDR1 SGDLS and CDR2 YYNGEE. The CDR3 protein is CASSVTTGGTGELFF. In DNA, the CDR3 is TGTGCCAGCAGCGTCACAACAGGGGGCACCGGGGAGCTGTTTTTT.

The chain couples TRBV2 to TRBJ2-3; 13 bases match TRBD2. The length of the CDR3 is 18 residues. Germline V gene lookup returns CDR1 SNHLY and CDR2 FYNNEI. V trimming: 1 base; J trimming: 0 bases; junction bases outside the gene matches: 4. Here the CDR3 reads CASSEDGLAGDSTDTQYF. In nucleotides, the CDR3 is TGTGCCAGCAGTGAAGATGGACTAGCGGGGGATAGCACAGATACGCAGTATTTT.

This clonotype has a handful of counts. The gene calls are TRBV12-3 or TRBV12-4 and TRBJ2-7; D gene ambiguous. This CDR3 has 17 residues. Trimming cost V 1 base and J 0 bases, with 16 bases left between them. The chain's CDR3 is CASSLGHNSGSSYEQYF. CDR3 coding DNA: TGTGCCAGCAGTTTAGGTCATAACTCAGGAAGCTCCTACGAGCAGTACTTC.

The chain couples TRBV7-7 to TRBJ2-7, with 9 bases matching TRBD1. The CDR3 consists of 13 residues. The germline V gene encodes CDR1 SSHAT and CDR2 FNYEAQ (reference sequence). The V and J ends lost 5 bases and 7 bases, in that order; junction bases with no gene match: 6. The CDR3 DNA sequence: TGTGCCAGCAGCGAGGGACAGGGCGGGGAGCAGTACTTC. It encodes CASSEGQGGEQYF.